The sequence of this T cell receptor beta chain was determined in a study of CD8 T cells in ankylosing spondylitis (dated by TCRdb to 2017 to 2019). With respect to the entire study: T cell receptor beta repertoires were profiled in healthy donors and ankylosing spondylitis patients so that disease-linked TCR variants could be found. In total, the full study cohort was made up of roughly 110 healthy donors and 25 or so ankylosing spondylitis patients. Peripheral blood was sampled, and synovial fluid was additionally collected from ankylosing spondylitis patients.

Trimming at the junction amounts to 6 bases on V and 3 bases on J, and the germline ends lie 11 bases apart. The CDR3, from cysteine to phenylalanine, totals 13 residues. Of all the DNA, just the CDR3 is kept, 39 bases in frame from base 1. CDR1 and CDR2, per the germline V gene, are ENHRY and SYGVKD. Findings and caveats that apply to the study as a whole: Some motif variants were previously reported in synovial fluid and blood of reactive arthritis patients, suggesting common disease-initiation mechanisms. The disease-linked clones showed a CD8+ phenotype and occurred at relatively low frequencies in peripheral blood. The disease-linked clones were reported as significantly enriched in matched synovial fluid samples from ankylosing spondylitis patients. A TCR beta motif of about 8 highly homologous amino acid variants appeared characteristic of blood from ankylosing spondylitis patients.

This clonotype was seen more than once but under ten times. The clone's antigen remains unknown. No base quality values were provided; no much bigger clone lies one nucleotide off. This sample was sequenced with an Illumina HiSeq 2500. TCR beta libraries were prepared by quantitative 5'-RACE with molecular barcodes. The source study handled its data this way. A new computational method, built on a probabilistic model of VDJ rearrangement, was used to identify disease-linked TCR variants. TCRdb redid the processing of the public reads, applying fastp at Q25 and MiXCR, and retained in-frame beta chains. Every CDR3 protein is listed once, alongside the most common genes and DNA of its rows. The V and J calls were not made by the authors but by TCRdb's processing. This sample lists approximately 250,000 distinct CDR3 sequences; roughly 32% were detected once. In total, the top ten clones hold around 4.4% of the sample.

Sequenced material: blood, either unsorted or a sorted T cell fraction (not recorded which). This clonotype was obtained from a male donor with ankylosing spondylitis or in good health (not recorded which). The rearranged segments are TRBV10-3 and TRBJ1-1, with the identity of the D gene unclear. The CDR3 region: CAIRRVKDTEAFF. The nucleotide sequence reads as follows: TGTGCCATCAGGAGGGTGAAGGACACTGAAGCTTTCTTT.